A selection of T cell receptor beta chains follows, all from one sample in a study of regulatory T cells in long-lasting Graves disease. From the multiplex PCR reads, TCRdb called clonotypes with MiXCR, one entry per CDR3 protein. The table records 350,000 to 500,000 distinct CDR3 sequences, 16% of them present only once. Separately, the same data were catalogued under a study of T cells in Graves' hyperthyroidism and ophthalmopathy.

Sequencing used peripheral blood mononuclear cells (PBMCs), obtained at new diagnosis, from a patient treated with antithyroid drugs. The receptors were sampled from a woman aged 25 to 39 with Graves disease. CDR3s include the opening cysteine and the closing phenylalanine or tryptophan. The order of the fields is V gene, J gene, D gene, clone size, CDR3 protein, CDR3 DNA. A D gene is named only where the DNA matches it firmly. Clone size is not always given. Where it is, it says once, few, many or a class for expanded clones.

>TRBV6-1|TRBJ2-2|TRBD2|few
CASTQRLAGPAGVGELFF
TGTGCCAGCACCCAAAGACTAGCGGGACCGGCGGGGGTCGGGGAGCTGTTTTTT
>TRBV10-3|TRBJ2-5|.|few
CAISRGGDSEETQYF
TGTGCCATCAGTCGGGGGGGGGACAGCGAAGAGACCCAGTACTTC
>TRBV3-1|TRBJ2-7|.|many
CASSGGLTYEQYF
TGTGCCAGCAGCGGGGGACTTACCTACGAGCAGTACTTC
>TRBV15|TRBJ2-2|TRBD1|.
CATSIRSGTEIATGELFF
TGTGCCACCAGCATACGATCCGGGACAGAGATTGCCACCGGGGAGCTGTTTTTT
>TRBV29-1|TRBJ2-1|TRBD2|.
CSVREGPGNEQFF
TGCAGCGTCCGGGAGGGCCCAGGTAATGAGCAGTTCTTC
>TRBV28|TRBJ2-1|.|many
CASRTVDEQFF
TGTGCCAGCAGGACAGTGGATGAGCAGTTCTTC
>TRBV6-2/TRBV6-3|TRBJ2-5|TRBD2|many
CASNPASGSKGETQYF
TGTGCCAGCAACCCCGCTAGCGGGAGTAAGGGAGAGACCCAGTACTTC
>TRBV20-1|TRBJ2-3|.|.
CSASRVSDTQYF
TGCAGTGCTAGTCGCGTCTCAGATACGCAGTATTTT
>TRBV7-6|TRBJ1-3|.|few
CASSPGVAFSGNTIYF
TGTGCCAGCAGCCCAGGGGTCGCGTTCTCTGGAAACACCATATATTTT
>TRBV28|TRBJ2-7|.|many
CASSRRPYEQYF
TGTGCCAGCAGCCGCCGTCCCTACGAGCAGTACTTC
>TRBV4-1|TRBJ2-1|.|few
CASSQDKGDSYNEQFF
TGCGCCAGCAGCCAAGACAAGGGGGACTCCTACAATGAGCAGTTCTTC
>TRBV20-1|TRBJ2-5|.|many
CSARGIKGQQQETQYF
TGCAGTGCTAGAGGAATCAAAGGACAACAACAAGAGACCCAGTACTTC
>TRBV7-9|TRBJ1-1|.|.
CASSLGVDTEAFF
TGTGCCAGCAGCCTGGGGGTGGACACTGAAGCTTTCTTT
>TRBV28|TRBJ1-5|TRBD1|many
CASRNVGTGGNQPQHF
TGTGCCAGCAGAAATGTCGGGACAGGGGGGAATCAGCCCCAGCATTTT
>TRBV30|TRBJ2-5|.|.
CAWSTGSLRETRYF
TGTGCCTGGAGTACAGGGAGCCTGAGGGAGACCCGGTACTTC
>TRBV2|TRBJ2-3|TRBD2|.
CASSGPSGATDTQYF
TGTGCCAGCAGTGGACCTAGCGGGGCCACAGATACGCAGTATTTT
>TRBV6-1|TRBJ1-3|.|many
CASRGLTERFSGNTIYF
TGTGCCAGCAGGGGACTGACCGAGCGGTTCTCTGGAAACACCATATATTTT
>TRBV27|TRBJ2-1|.|many
CASSMRGAYGEQFF
TGTGCCAGTTCCATGCGGGGAGCATACGGGGAGCAGTTCTTC
>TRBV10-1|TRBJ2-3|TRBD2|once
CASSESPSGRAGTDTQYF
TGCGCCAGCAGTGAGTCGCCTAGCGGGAGGGCCGGGACAGATACGCAGTATTTT
>TRBV11-3|TRBJ2-1|.|many
CASSLGSGRQYNEQFF
TGTGCCAGCAGCTTAGGATCCGGGAGACAGTACAATGAGCAGTTCTTC
>TRBV24-1|TRBJ2-1|.|.
CATSDLGHNEQFF
TGTGCCACCAGTGATTTGGGTCACAATGAGCAGTTCTTC
>TRBV5-1|TRBJ2-4|.|many
CASSVDGGNIQYF
TGCGCCAGCAGCGTTGACGGTGGAAACATTCAGTACTTC
>TRBV12-3/TRBV12-4|TRBJ2-7|.|many
CASSFGTPTYEQYF
TGTGCCAGCAGTTTTGGGACACCCACCTACGAGCAGTACTTC
>TRBV7-3|TRBJ2-2|.|few
CASSSAMQGTGELFF
TGTGCCAGCAGCTCAGCGATGCAGGGCACCGGGGAGCTGTTTTTT
>TRBV5-1|TRBJ1-2|.|many
CASSLSRNYGYTF
TGCGCCAGCAGCTTGTCCAGAAACTATGGCTACACCTTC
>TRBV12-3/TRBV12-4|TRBJ2-3|TRBD2|many
CASSLGRGLAVPGETDTQYF
TGTGCCAGCAGTTTAGGGCGCGGACTAGCGGTCCCAGGGGAGACAGATACGCAGTATTTT
>TRBV6-1|TRBJ1-2|.|.
CASSVPTRNYGYTF
TGTGCCAGCAGTGTTCCGACACGGAACTATGGCTACACCTTC
>TRBV19|TRBJ2-5|.|few
CASSIGTVRETQYF
TGTGCCAGTAGTATAGGGACAGTCCGGGAGACCCAGTACTTC
>TRBV19|TRBJ2-7|.|few
CASSSGTVGVSSYEQYF
TGTGCCAGTAGTAGCGGGACCGTAGGGGTTAGCTCCTACGAGCAGTACTTC
>TRBV11-2|TRBJ2-3|TRBD2|many
CASSTRLAANTDTQYF
TGTGCCAGCAGCACCCGACTAGCGGCGAACACAGATACGCAGTATTTT
>TRBV20-1|TRBJ2-3|TRBD2|many
CSAMGLAGGGADTQYF
TGCAGTGCTATGGGACTAGCGGGAGGGGGGGCAGATACGCAGTATTTT
>TRBV20-1|TRBJ2-7|TRBD2|.
CSAGDPGLAGGEQYF
TGCAGTGCTGGAGACCCAGGACTAGCGGGTGGTGAGCAGTACTTC
>TRBV12-3/TRBV12-4|TRBJ2-3|.|.
CASSFARVSSTDTQYF
TGTGCCAGCAGTTTTGCAAGGGTATCTAGCACAGATACGCAGTATTTT
>TRBV20-1|TRBJ1-2|.|.
CSATLQGGSHGYTF
TGCAGTGCTACTTTACAAGGAGGGTCGCATGGCTACACCTTC
>TRBV29-1|TRBJ2-3|.|.
CSVEATGMGTDTQYF
TGCAGCGTTGAAGCAACAGGGATGGGCACAGATACGCAGTATTTT
>TRBV28|TRBJ1-5|.|many
CASSLGGSAIVSNQPQHF
TGTGCCAGCAGTTTAGGTGGTTCCGCCATTGTTAGCAATCAGCCCCAGCATTTT
>TRBV6-2/TRBV6-3|TRBJ2-1|.|few
CASGEQLRSNYNEQFF
TGTGCCAGCGGCGAGCAGCTTAGGTCTAACTACAATGAGCAGTTCTTC
>TRBV6-1|TRBJ2-5|.|many
CASTASRQETQYF
TGTGCCAGCACCGCTAGCAGACAAGAGACCCAGTACTTC
>TRBV12-3/TRBV12-4|TRBJ2-7|.|.
CASGSVGNEQYF
TGTGCCAGCGGGTCCGTAGGCAACGAGCAGTACTTC
>TRBV24-1|TRBJ2-3|.|.
CATSEPTRGTDTQYF
TGTGCCACCAGTGAGCCTACCCGGGGCACAGATACGCAGTATTTT
>TRBV3-1|TRBJ1-4|.|many
CASSYGRGEKLFF
TGTGCCAGCAGCTACGGTCGAGGGGAAAAACTGTTTTTT
>TRBV27|TRBJ1-1|.|.
CASSSFYRNTEAFF
TGTGCCAGCAGTTCATTTTACCGGAACACTGAAGCTTTCTTT
>TRBV28|TRBJ2-5|.|few
CASSYGGLGETQYF
TGTGCCAGCAGTTATGGGGGGCTGGGAGAGACCCAGTACTTC
>TRBV29-1|TRBJ1-1|TRBD1|many
CSASFFPGQGFFGNTEAFF
TGCAGCGCCAGCTTCTTCCCGGGACAGGGTTTTTTTGGGAACACTGAAGCTTTCTTT
>TRBV13|TRBJ2-5|.|many
CASSLFEETQYF
TGTGCCAGCAGCTTATTCGAAGAGACCCAGTACTTC
>TRBV6-2/TRBV6-3|TRBJ1-2|TRBD1|few
CASSREQGAGGGYTF
TGTGCCAGCAGCCGGGAACAGGGGGCAGGGGGTGGCTACACCTTC
>TRBV12-3/TRBV12-4|TRBJ2-1|TRBD2|many
CASSLAAGGTAYNEQFF
TGTGCCAGCAGTTTAGCTGCGGGGGGGACAGCTTACAATGAGCAGTTCTTC
>TRBV28|TRBJ2-5|.|.
CASSSVGDAEETQYF
TGTGCCAGCAGCTCGGTAGGGGACGCCGAAGAGACCCAGTACTTC
>TRBV6-2/TRBV6-3|TRBJ2-5|.|.
CASSQTTIQETQYF
TGTGCCAGCAGTCAAACAACCATACAAGAGACCCAGTACTTC
>TRBV18|TRBJ2-7|.|few
CASSEVGRHEQYF
TGTGCCAGCTCAGAGGTAGGGAGACACGAGCAGTACTTC
>TRBV5-1|TRBJ2-1|.|.
CASSLEGRAEGEQFF
TGCGCCAGCAGCTTGGAAGGGCGGGCAGAAGGTGAGCAGTTCTTC
>TRBV7-2|TRBJ1-6|.|.
CASSLDRRTSYNSPLHF
TGTGCCAGCAGCTTAGACCGGCGAACCTCCTATAATTCACCCCTCCACTTT
>TRBV7-3|TRBJ2-6|.|.
CASSPFRISGANVLTF
TGTGCCAGCAGCCCCTTCAGAATCTCTGGGGCCAACGTCCTGACTTTC